What follows describes a single T cell receptor beta chain. Its specificity is not known. The sample originates from a study of shared clonotypes between healthy human individuals. Study summary: A donor's plate count was three for CD4 naive and three for CD4 memory; CD8 naive had two and CD8 memory one. Whole-study findings and limits: Non-shared clonotypes were found to have lower generation probabilities than the clonotypes that were shared by all four of the sorted-subset donors.

The method was immunoSEQ multiplex PCR; TCRdb's version includes in-frame clones alone and lacks a portion of them. There are 2.3 million or so clones in the sample; about 92% occur only once, and 0.39% lies in the top ten. CDR3 size: 14 residues. V was cut by 8 bases and J by 5 bases, with 15 bases left in between. The germline V gene has CDR1 SNHLY and CDR2 FYNNEI. This receptor was obtained from a man aged 18-30 years in good health. Some clones in this sample may be carry-over from other donors' samples. This chain links TRBV2 with TRBJ1-4, with D tentatively TRBD1 (6 bases). Sequenced material: naive CD4+ T cells from PBMCs. Stated subset: CD45RA+ positively selected. CDR3 DNA sequence: TGTGCCAGCGGGTCGACAGGACAAAATGAAAAACTGTTTTTT. This sequence encodes CASGSTGQNEKLFF. Full variable domain (rest looked up from reference TRBV2 and TRBJ1-4): EPEVTQTPSHQVTQMGQEVILRCVPISNHLYFYWYRQILGQKVEFLVSFYNNEISEKSEIFDDQFSVERPDGSNFTLKIRSTKLEDSAMYFCASGSTGQNEKLFFGSGTQLSVL.